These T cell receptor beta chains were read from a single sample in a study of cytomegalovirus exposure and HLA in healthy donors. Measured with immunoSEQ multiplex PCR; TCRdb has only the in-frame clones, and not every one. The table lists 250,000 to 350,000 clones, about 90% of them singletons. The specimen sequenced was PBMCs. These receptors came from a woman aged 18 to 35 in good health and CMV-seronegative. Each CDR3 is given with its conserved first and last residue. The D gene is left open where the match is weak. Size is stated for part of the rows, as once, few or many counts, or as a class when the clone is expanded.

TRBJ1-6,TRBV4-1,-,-,TGCGCCAGCAGCCAGGGCAAGGGCCAGGGCAGGGTTTCTTCACCCCTCCACTTT,CASSQGKGQGRVSSPLHF
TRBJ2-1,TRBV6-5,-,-,TGTGCCAGCAGTTACCCCGGCGGCAATGAGCAGTTCTTC,CASSYPGGNEQFF
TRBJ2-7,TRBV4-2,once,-,TGTGCCAGCAGCCAAGTCGCGACAGTCCAATATCCCTACGAGCAGTACTTC,CASSQVATVQYPYEQYF
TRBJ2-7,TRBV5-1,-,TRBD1,TGCGCCAGCAGCATTAGGACAGGGGCCCCCTACGAGCAGTACTTC,CASSIRTGAPYEQYF
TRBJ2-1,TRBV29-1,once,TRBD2,TGCAGCGTGCGGGGGGTCCTTATCAATGAGCAGTTCTTC,CSVRGVLINEQFF
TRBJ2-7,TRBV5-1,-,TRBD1,TGCGCCAGCAGCTGGACAGGCCTCGAATCCTACGAGCAGTACTTC,CASSWTGLESYEQYF
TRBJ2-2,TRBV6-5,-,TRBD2,TGTGCCAGCAGTGCCACTAGCGGGGCCGGGGAGCTGTTTTTT,CASSATSGAGELFF
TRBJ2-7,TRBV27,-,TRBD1,TGTGCCAGCAGTTCGACAGGGGCCTACGAGCAGTACTTC,CASSSTGAYEQYF
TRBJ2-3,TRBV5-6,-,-,TGTGCCAGCAGCTTGACAGCCGGTAGCACAGATACGCAGTATTTT,CASSLTAGSTDTQYF
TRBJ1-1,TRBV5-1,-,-,TGCGCCAGCAGCTTTCAAAGCTGGAACACTGAAGCTTTCTTT,CASSFQSWNTEAFF
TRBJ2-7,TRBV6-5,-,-,TGTGCCAGCGGTACAGGGTCGGGGGAGCAGTACTTC,CASGTGSGEQYF
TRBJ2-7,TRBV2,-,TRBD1,TGTGCCAGCACCCCGGACAGGGGGATCTACGAGCAGTACTTC,CASTPDRGIYEQYF
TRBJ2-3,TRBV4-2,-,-,TGTGCCAGCAGCCAAGGATTAGCGGCCACAGATACGCAGTATTTT,CASSQGLAATDTQYF
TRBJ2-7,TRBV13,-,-,TGTGCCAGCAGCTTACGACAGCATTCCTACGAGCAGTACTTC,CASSLRQHSYEQYF
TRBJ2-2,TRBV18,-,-,TGTGCCAGCTCACCTCCCGAGAAGGGGGCGAACACCGGGGAGCTGTTTTTT,CASSPPEKGANTGELFF
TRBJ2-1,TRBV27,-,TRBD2,TGTGCCAGCAAGATAATAGCGGGGGGGCCCCATGAGCAGTTCTTC,CASKIIAGGPHEQFF
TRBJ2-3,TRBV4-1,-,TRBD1,TGCGCCAGCAGCCAAGAACCGGGACAGGTTGCAGATACGCAGTATTTT,CASSQEPGQVADTQYF
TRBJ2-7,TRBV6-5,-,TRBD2,TGTGCCAGCAGTTACTTGACTAGCGGGGGGAGCTACGAGCAGTACTTC,CASSYLTSGGSYEQYF
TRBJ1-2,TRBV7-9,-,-,TGTGCCAGCAGCTCGGACAGCACTAACTATGGCTACACCTTC,CASSSDSTNYGYTF
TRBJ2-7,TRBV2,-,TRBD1,TGTGCCAGCAGGACAGGGGGTGGCGAGCAGTACTTC,CASRTGGGEQYF
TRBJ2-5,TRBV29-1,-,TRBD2,TGCAGCGAAATAAGCGGGGGGCTGGAGACCCAGTACTTC,CSEISGGLETQYF
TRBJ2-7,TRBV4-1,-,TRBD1,TGCGCCAGCAGCCTTCTATCGGGACAGTTCTACGAGCAGTACTTC,CASSLLSGQFYEQYF
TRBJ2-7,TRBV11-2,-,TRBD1,TGTGCCAGCAGCCACAACAGGGGGCAGTACGAGCAGTACTTC,CASSHNRGQYEQYF
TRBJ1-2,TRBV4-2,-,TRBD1,TGTGCCAGCAGCCAAGATTTGGGACAGGGGAACTATGGCTACACCTTC,CASSQDLGQGNYGYTF
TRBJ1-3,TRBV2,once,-,TGTGCCAGCACCTTGGACACCGCCTCTGGAAACACCATATATTTT,CASTLDTASGNTIYF
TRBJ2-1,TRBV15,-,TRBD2,TGTGCCACCAGCAGCGGGACTAGCGGGGGACCTTACAATGAGCAGTTCTTC,CATSSGTSGGPYNEQFF
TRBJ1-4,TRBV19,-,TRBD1,TGTGCCAGTACCCCTCTATCCGGGACAGTTGAAAAACTGTTTTTT,CASTPLSGTVEKLFF
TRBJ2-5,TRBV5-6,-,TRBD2,TGTGCCAGCAGCTTTGGTAGCGGGCTGAAGACCCAGTACTTC,CASSFGSGLKTQYF
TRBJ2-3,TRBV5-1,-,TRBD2,TGCGCCAGCAGCCCTTGGACTAGTGCTAGCACAGATACGCAGTATTTT,CASSPWTSASTDTQYF
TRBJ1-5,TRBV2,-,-,TGTGCCAGCAGTAGATACAGGGAGAAAGAGCCCCAGCATTTT,CASSRYREKEPQHF
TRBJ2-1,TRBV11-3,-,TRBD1,TGTGCCAGCAGCCGGACAGGGATCGTGGAGCAGTTCTTC,CASSRTGIVEQFF
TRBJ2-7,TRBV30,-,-,TGTGCCTGGAGTGTAATAACAGGGAAAATCTACGAGCAGTACTTC,CAWSVITGKIYEQYF
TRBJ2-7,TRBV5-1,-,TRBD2,TGCGCCAGCAGCGCGGGACTAGCGGGAACCTTTAATACCTACGAGCAGTACTTC,CASSAGLAGTFNTYEQYF
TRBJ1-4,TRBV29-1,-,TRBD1,TGCAGCGTTCGTACAGGGGCGGGAGAAAAACTGTTTTTT,CSVRTGAGEKLFF
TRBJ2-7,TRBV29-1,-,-,TGCAGCGTTGAATATACCGGGGTCTACGAGCAGTACTTC,CSVEYTGVYEQYF
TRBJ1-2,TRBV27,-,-,TGTGCCAGCAGGAAAACGGGCGGGGGCTACACCTTC,CASRKTGGGYTF
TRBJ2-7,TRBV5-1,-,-,TGCGCCAGCAGCGACCAGGGATTCTCCTACGAGCAGTACTTC,CASSDQGFSYEQYF
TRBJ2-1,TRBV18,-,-,TGTGCCAGCTCACCCGCACTAGGCTCCTACAATGAGCAGTTCTTC,CASSPALGSYNEQFF
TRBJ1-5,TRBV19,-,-,TGTGCCAGTAGGGACAGTGGGGGCCATAGAGATCAGCCCCAGCATTTT,CASRDSGGHRDQPQHF
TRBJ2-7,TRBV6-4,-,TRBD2,TGTGCCAGCTCGGGACTAGTGAGGTCCTCCTACGAGCAGTACTTC,CASSGLVRSSYEQYF